Below, 21 T cell receptor beta chains from the same sample are listed, as sequenced in a study of T cells in Graves' hyperthyroidism and ophthalmopathy. TCR beta CDR3 regions were amplified from RNA. First-round RT-PCR targeting the TCR CDR3 was performed with the HTBI primer set. TCRdb ran MiXCR on the multiplex PCR reads and lists one entry per CDR3 protein. The data hold under 300,000 distinct CDR3 sequences, with about 13% observed a single time. Sequenced input: blood. These TCRs come from a middle-aged woman with Graves' hyperthyroidism.

The chain links TRBV7-9 to TRBJ2-7; D is ambiguous. V was trimmed by 6 bases and J by 4 bases, leaving 7 bases between them. Per germline, CDR1 SEHNR and CDR2 FQNEAQ (reference sequence). The CDR3 runs to 11 residues. CDR3 coding DNA: TGTGCCAGCAGGGTGGGATACGAGCAGTACTTC. Protein: CASRVGYEQYF.

This clonotype was seen many times. This chain joins TRBV18 and TRBJ2-3, with unresolved D. V was pared by 5 bases and J by 1 base, with 7 bases between. The CDR3 spans 13 residues. The germline V gene has CDR1 KGHSH and CDR2 LQKENI. CDR3 protein: CASSTQGTDTQYF. The CDR3, as DNA: TGTGCCAGCTCAACGCAAGGCACAGATACGCAGTATTTT.

This clonotype occurred many times. The rearrangement joins TRBV20-1 to TRBJ2-3, with 9 bases that match TRBD1. The CDR3 is 17 residues long. Germline trimming cut 5 bases from V and 4 bases from J; bases unmatched to any gene: 16. Germline V gene data show CDR1 as DFQATT and CDR2 as SNEGSKA (reference sequence). DNA for the CDR3: TGCAGTGCTCTGGGGCTAACACAGGGGGCTTTTTCAGATACGCAGTATTTT. It translates to CSALGLTQGAFSDTQYF.

Comment on this clonotype: One junction end does not reproduce the germline sequence, and a read error may be involved. This CDR3 reads CAGSIRVYEQFF. The CDR3 DNA reads as TGTGCCGGCAGTATCAGGGTATATGAGCAGTTCTTC. V and J are TRBV28 and TRBJ2-1, with TRBD1 as a possible D gene (5 bases). CDR1 MDHEN and CDR2 SYDVKM come from the germline V gene. The CDR3 extends over 12 amino acids.

The genes are TRBV7-9 and TRBJ2-2; 11 nucleotides match TRBD2. The CDR3 length is 16 residues. The germline V gene has CDR1 SEHNR and CDR2 FQNEAQ (reference sequence). With 5 bases clipped from V and 6 bases from J, the junction kept 8 bases outside the gene matches. For the CDR3, the DNA is TGTGCCAGCAGCCAAAGGGGACTAGCGGTCGCCGGGGAGCTGTTTTTT. It is translated as CASSQRGLAVAGELFF.

The V call is TRBV18, the J call TRBJ2-7, with D hard to call. V lost 3 bases to trimming and J lost 3 bases, with 12 bases between them. Germline assignment: CDR1 KGHSH and CDR2 LQKENI. The CDR3 sequence is 14 residues long. CDR3 in amino acids: CASSPRTEFYEQYF. The CDR3 DNA is TGTGCCAGCTCACCGCGTACAGAGTTCTACGAGCAGTACTTC.

This clonotype has a handful of counts. The rearrangement uses TRBV6-1 and TRBJ2-1; 11 nucleotides agree with TRBD1. The V segment lost 2 bases and the J segment 9 bases; nucleotides outside the gene matches: 6. This CDR3 region has 15 residues. The germline gives CDR1 MNHNS, CDR2 SASEGT. The CDR3 DNA is TGTGCCAGCAGTGAAAGGGGACAGGGGGTAGGTGAGCAGTTCTTC. This sequence encodes CASSERGQGVGEQFF.

This clonotype was counted a few times. This sequence joins TRBV4-2 and TRBJ2-1; D might be TRBD2 (6 bases). V shed 0 bases and J shed 6 bases, with 15 bases lying between them. Germline loops: CDR1 LGHNA, CDR2 YNFKEQ. This CDR3 is 16 amino acids long. Written as DNA, the CDR3 is TGTGCCAGCAGCCAAGAATTAGCGGCCCTCGTCAATGAGCAGTTCTTC. The encoded protein is CASSQELAALVNEQFF.

A word on this clonotype: It may be a read error: a sequence one base away is much more abundant. V is TRBV28 and J is TRBJ2-1; 8 bases line up with TRBD2. The CDR3 covers 14 residues. With V trimmed by 6 bases and J by 3 bases, 4 bases remained unmatched. CDR1 is MDHEN, CDR2 SYDVKM, per germline. CDR3 DNA: TGTGCCAGCAGCCAACTAGCGGTCTACAATGAGCAGTTCTTC. Translation: CASSQLAVYNEQFF.

This clonotype was found a few times. The chain combines TRBV7-9 with TRBJ2-1; D is uncertain. The germline V gene encodes CDR1 SEHNR and CDR2 FQNEAQ (reference sequence). This CDR3 has 16 residues. Trimming stripped 2 bases from V and 7 bases from J, with 18 bases between. The CDR3 loop is CASSLNVDVWRNEQFF. For the CDR3, the DNA is TGTGCCAGCAGCTTAAACGTGGATGTCTGGCGGAATGAGCAGTTCTTC.

This sequence joins TRBV5-8 and TRBJ2-7; maybe TRBD2 (6 bases). CDR1 and CDR2 (germline): SGHTS, YDEGEE. The CDR3 runs to 15 residues. V was shortened by 0 bases and J by 1 base, with 11 bases between the two germline ends. Written as DNA, the CDR3 is TGTGCCAGCAGCTTGGGTCCGGGGAGGTCCTACGAGCAGTACTTC. It translates to CASSLGPGRSYEQYF.

The chain couples TRBV6-1 to TRBJ2-7, with TRBD2 identical over 10 bases. The V segment lost 8 bases and the J segment 3 bases; nucleotides outside the gene matches: 4. The CDR3 is 13 residues long. CDR1 is MNHNS, CDR2 SASEGT, per germline. The CDR3 nucleotides read TGTGCCAGCCGTAGCGGGAGGATCTACGAGCAGTACTTC. Its protein is CASRSGRIYEQYF.

The V call is TRBV4-1, the J call TRBJ1-3, with a possible D match to TRBD1 (5 bases). This CDR3 region has 15 residues. Germline CDR1 and CDR2: MGHRA and YSYEKL. The V gene lost 1 base and the J gene lost 2 bases, with 9 bases spanning the gap. Here the CDR3 DNA reads TGCGCCAGCAGCCAAGGCAGGGACCCTGGAAACACCATATATTTT. Amino acid sequence: CASSQGRDPGNTIYF.

About this clonotype: A much larger clone lies one base from this, so it may be a read error. This sequence joins TRBV30 and TRBJ2-1, with a tentative D call TRBD2 (6 bases). Germline CDR1 reads GTSNPN; CDR2 reads SVGIG (reference sequence). CDR3 length equals 13 residues. CDR3 DNA sequence: TGTGCCTGGAGTCCCGGAGGGAATAGTGAGAAGTTCTTC. Its protein product is CAWSPGGNSEKFF.

The sample holds a few counts of this clonotype. This chain joins TRBV2 and TRBJ2-1, with a weak D call TRBD1 (6 bases). The V gene lost 0 bases and the J gene lost 8 bases, with 14 bases spanning the gap. CDR1 SNHLY and CDR2 FYNNEI come from the germline V gene. CDR3 length: 15 amino acids. CDR3 protein: CASSEAGQGIDEQFF. The CDR3 DNA is TGTGCCAGCAGTGAAGCGGGACAAGGTATTGATGAGCAGTTCTTC.

The J gene is TRBJ2-3, the V gene TRBV7-9; a possible D gene is TRBD2 (6 bases). Trimming took 1 base from V and 6 from J, leaving 20 bases between them. The CDR3 has 17 amino acids. Germline assignment: CDR1 SEHNR and CDR2 FQNEAQ (reference sequence). The CDR3 reads CASSLELAGSLADTQYF. CDR3 sequence (DNA): TGTGCCAGCAGCTTAGAGTTAGCCGGGAGCCTTGCCGATACGCAGTATTTT.

For this clonotype: This may come from a read error, since a much larger clone is one base off. The chain carries TRBV29-1 and TRBJ2-5; a weak D match, TRBD1 (6 bases). The CDR3 extends over 12 amino acids. CDR1 SQVTM and CDR2 ANQGSEA come from the germline V gene. The CDR3 sequence: CGVEGGPETQYF. The CDR3 DNA is TGCGGCGTTGAAGGGGGACCGGAGACCCAGTACTTC.

At least ten counts were recorded for this clonotype. The J gene is TRBJ2-7, the V gene TRBV2, with TRBD2 matching over 9 bases. After removal of 7 bases from V and 4 bases from J, the junction contained 14 bases not matched to a gene. Looked up from germline, CDR1 is SNHLY and CDR2 is FYNNEI. This CDR3 has 16 residues. The CDR3 spells CASKRSPGLATYEQYF. The CDR3 nucleotides are TGTGCCAGCAAGCGTTCTCCTGGACTAGCGACGTACGAGCAGTACTTC.

At least ten counts were recorded for this clonotype. For the CDR3, the DNA is TGTGCCAGCAGCTCTATGAGGCTAGCGAACGAGCAGTACTTC. Its translation is CASSSMRLANEQYF. The V and J genes are TRBV11-2 and TRBJ2-7; TRBD2 is a possible D gene (6 bases). The germline V gene has CDR1 SGHAT and CDR2 FQNNGV. Trimming removed 4 bases from V and 5 bases from J, with 15 bases in between. The CDR3 consists of 14 residues.

The genes are TRBV7-6 and TRBJ1-3, with D perhaps matching TRBD1 (6 bases). This CDR3 spans 14 amino acids. Germline CDR1 and CDR2: SGHVS and FNYEAQ. Between the trimmed V and J ends, which lost 4 bases and 2 bases, there was a span of 9 bases. CDR3 nucleotide sequence: TGTGCCAGCAGCTCGTACAGGGCTGGAAACACCATATATTTT. Encoded protein: CASSSYRAGNTIYF.

V and J are TRBV28 and TRBJ2-5, with D maybe TRBD1 (5 bases). The CDR3 has 12 amino acids. V was shortened by 5 bases and J by 10 bases, with 14 bases between the two germline ends. Germline CDR1 MDHEN, CDR2 SYDVKM. The CDR3 nucleotides are TGTGCCAGCAGTCCTCCAGGGTTTAGCCAGTACTTC. It is translated as CASSPPGFSQYF.